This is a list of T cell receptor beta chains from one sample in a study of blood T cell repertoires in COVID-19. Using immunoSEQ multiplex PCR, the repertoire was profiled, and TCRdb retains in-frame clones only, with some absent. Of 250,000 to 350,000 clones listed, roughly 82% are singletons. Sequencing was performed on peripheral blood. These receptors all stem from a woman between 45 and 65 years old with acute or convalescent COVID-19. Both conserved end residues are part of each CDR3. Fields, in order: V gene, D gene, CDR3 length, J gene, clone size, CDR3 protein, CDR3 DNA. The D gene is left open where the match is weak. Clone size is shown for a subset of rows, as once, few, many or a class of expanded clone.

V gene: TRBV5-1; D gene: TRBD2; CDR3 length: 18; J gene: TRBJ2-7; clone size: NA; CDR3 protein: CASAQRSPTSLRSYEQYF; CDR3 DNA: TGCGCCAGCGCTCAGCGGTCCCCGACTAGCCTAAGGTCCTACGAGCAGTACTTC
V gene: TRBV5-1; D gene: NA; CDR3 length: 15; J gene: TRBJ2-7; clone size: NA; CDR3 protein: CASSFKLDGIYEQYF; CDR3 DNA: TGCGCCAGCAGCTTTAAACTAGATGGGATCTACGAGCAGTACTTC
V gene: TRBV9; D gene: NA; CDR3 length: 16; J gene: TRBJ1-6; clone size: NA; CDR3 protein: CASSVEGLLYNSPLHF; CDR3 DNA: TGTGCCAGCAGCGTAGAAGGACTCCTGTATAATTCACCCCTCCACTTT
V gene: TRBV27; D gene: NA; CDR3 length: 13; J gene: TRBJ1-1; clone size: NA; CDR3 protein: CASSFGMNTEAFF; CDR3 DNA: TGTGCCAGCAGTTTTGGCATGAACACTGAAGCTTTCTTT
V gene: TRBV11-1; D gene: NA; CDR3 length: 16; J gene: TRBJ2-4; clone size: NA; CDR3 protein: CASSLAPASSKNIQYF; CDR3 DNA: TGTGCCAGCAGCTTGGCTCCAGCGTCATCCAAAAACATTCAGTACTTC
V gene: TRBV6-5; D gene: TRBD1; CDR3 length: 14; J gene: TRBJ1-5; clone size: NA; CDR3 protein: CASSGQGNNQPQHF; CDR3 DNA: TGTGCCAGCTCGGGACAGGGGAATAATCAGCCCCAGCATTTT
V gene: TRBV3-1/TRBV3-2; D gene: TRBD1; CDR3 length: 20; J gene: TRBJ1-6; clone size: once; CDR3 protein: CASSPRTGHAGRSYNSPLHF; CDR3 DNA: TGTGCCAGCAGCCCTAGGACAGGCCACGCCGGCCGCTCCTATAATTCACCCCTCCACTTT
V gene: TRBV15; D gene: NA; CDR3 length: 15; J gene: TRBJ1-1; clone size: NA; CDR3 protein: CATSRGERGRTEAFF; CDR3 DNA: TGTGCCACCAGTAGAGGGGAAAGGGGGAGAACTGAAGCTTTCTTT
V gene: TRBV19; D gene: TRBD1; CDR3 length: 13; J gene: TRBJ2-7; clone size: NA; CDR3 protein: CATDGTGGYEQYF; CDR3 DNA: TGTGCCACCGACGGGACAGGGGGTTACGAGCAGTACTTC
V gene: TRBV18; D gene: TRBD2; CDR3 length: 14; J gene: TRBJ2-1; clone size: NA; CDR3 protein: CASAGLAGENEQFF; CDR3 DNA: TGTGCCAGCGCAGGACTAGCGGGAGAAAATGAGCAGTTCTTC
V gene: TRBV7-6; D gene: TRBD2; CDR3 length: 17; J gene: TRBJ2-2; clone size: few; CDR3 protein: CASSSPSSGSWAGELFF; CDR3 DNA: TGTGCCAGCAGCTCCCCCTCTAGCGGGAGCTGGGCCGGGGAGCTGTTTTTT
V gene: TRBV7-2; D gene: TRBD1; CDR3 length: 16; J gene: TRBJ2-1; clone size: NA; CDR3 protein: CASNPRGSKTYNEQFF; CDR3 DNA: TGTGCCAGCAACCCCAGGGGGAGTAAAACCTACAATGAGCAGTTCTTC
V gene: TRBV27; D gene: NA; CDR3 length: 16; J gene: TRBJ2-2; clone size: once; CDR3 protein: CASSATLTGNAGELFF; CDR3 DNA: TGTGCCAGCAGTGCAACACTGACAGGAAATGCCGGGGAGCTGTTTTTT